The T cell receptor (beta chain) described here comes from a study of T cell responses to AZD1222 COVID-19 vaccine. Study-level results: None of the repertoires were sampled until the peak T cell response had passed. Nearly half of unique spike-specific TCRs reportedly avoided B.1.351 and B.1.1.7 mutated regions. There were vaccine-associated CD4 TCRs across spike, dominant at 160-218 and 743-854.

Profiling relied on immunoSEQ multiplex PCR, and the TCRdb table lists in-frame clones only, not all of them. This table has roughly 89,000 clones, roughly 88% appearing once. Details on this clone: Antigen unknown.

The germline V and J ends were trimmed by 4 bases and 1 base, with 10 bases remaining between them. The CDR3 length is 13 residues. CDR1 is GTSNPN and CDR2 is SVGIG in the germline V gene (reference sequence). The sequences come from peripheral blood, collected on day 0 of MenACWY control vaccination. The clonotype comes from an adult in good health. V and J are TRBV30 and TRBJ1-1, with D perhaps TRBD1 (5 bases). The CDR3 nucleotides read TGTGCCTGGAATCTCGGGACGAACACTGAAGCTTTCTTT. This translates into CAWNLGTNTEAFF.